The TCR beta chain under discussion was sequenced for a study of T cells in Graves' hyperthyroidism and ophthalmopathy. An approximately 9.4 ml volume of fresh peripheral blood provided the PBMCs. Study results and limitations: The model anticipated ophthalmopathy a median around 6 months pre-onset. Blood also showed most of the thyroid clonotypes that were expanded above 0.001. A 13 V-J model separated ophthalmopathy from stable hyperthyroidism.

Amplified TCR beta CDR3 regions derived from RNA transcripts. HTBI primers drove first-round RT-PCR of the TCR CDR3. In TCRdb, the multiplex PCR reads were re-called with MiXCR into one record per CDR3 protein. Of roughly 640,000 distinct CDR3 sequences in the sample, more than 15% were seen once. Turning to this clonotype: Its specificity is not known. A read error may explain this, as a much larger clone is one base away.

Per the germline V gene, CDR1 is SNHLY and CDR2 is FYNNEI. The CDR3 totals 14 residues. Trimming removed 6 bases from V and 8 bases from J, with 17 bases in between. The source material was blood. The chain recombines TRBV2 with TRBJ2-1; the D call may be TRBD1 or TRBD2 (7 bases each). This TCR came from a woman between 35 and 50 years old with Graves' ophthalmopathy. The CDR3 bases are TGTGCCAGCAGGACTAGCAGGGGGGCGGATGAGCAGTTCTTC. Amino acid sequence: CASRTSRGADEQFF.